This T cell receptor (beta chain) derives from a study of Graves' ophthalmopathy and Graves' hyperthyroidism. This clonotype appeared many times. TCR beta CDR3 regions were amplified from RNA transcripts. HTBI primers served in a first-round RT-PCR, which a second-round multiplex PCR followed. MiXCR, run by TCRdb on the multiplex PCR reads, gives a single entry per CDR3 protein. Of about 220,000 distinct CDR3 sequences in the sample, about 22% are singletons; the top ten hold around two fifths. V was clipped by 5 bases and J by 1 base, with 20 bases between them. Germline CDR1 and CDR2: SGHVS and FQNEAQ. The CDR3 is 17 amino acids.

This chain links TRBV7-8 with TRBJ1-2; TRBD1 is a possible D gene (5 bases). The receptor was derived from a woman between 50 and 59 years old with Graves' ophthalmopathy. The source material was peripheral blood. The CDR3 DNA reads as TGTGCCAGCAGCCTGGTAAACACCGGGACTATTAACTATGGCTACACCTTC. This codes for CASSLVNTGTINYGYTF.